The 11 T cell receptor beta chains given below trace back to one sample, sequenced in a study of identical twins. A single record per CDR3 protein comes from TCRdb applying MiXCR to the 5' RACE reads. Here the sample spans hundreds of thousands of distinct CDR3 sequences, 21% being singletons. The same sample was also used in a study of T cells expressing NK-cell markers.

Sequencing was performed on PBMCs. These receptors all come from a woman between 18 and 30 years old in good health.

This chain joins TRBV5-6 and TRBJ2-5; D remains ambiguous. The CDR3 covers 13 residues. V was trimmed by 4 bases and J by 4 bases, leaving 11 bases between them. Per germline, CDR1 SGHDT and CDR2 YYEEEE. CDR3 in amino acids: CASSAASSETQYF. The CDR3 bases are TGTGCCAGCAGCGCAGCCTCCTCAGAGACCCAGTACTTC.

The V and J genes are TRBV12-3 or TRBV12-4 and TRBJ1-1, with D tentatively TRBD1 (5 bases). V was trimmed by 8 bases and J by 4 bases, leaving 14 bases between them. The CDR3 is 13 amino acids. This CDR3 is CASLPHQGTEAFF. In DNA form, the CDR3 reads TGTGCCAGCCTACCCCATCAGGGCACTGAAGCTTTCTTT.

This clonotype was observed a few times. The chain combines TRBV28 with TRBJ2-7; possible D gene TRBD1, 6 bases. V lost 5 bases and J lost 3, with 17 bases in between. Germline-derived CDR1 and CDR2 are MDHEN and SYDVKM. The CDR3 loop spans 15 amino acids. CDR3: CASSPGHGPVYEQYF. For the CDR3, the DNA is TGTGCCAGCAGTCCGGGACACGGGCCCGTCTACGAGCAGTACTTC.

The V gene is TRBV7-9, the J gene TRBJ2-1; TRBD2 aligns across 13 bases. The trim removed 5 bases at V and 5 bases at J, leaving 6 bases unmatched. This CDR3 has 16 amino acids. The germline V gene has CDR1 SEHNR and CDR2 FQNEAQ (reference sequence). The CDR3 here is CASSPWGLAGNNEQFF. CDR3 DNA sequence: TGTGCCAGCAGCCCCTGGGGACTAGCGGGGAACAATGAGCAGTTCTTC.

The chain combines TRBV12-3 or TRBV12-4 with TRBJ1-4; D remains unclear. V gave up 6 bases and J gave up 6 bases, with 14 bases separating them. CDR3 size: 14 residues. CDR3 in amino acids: CASSGWGSDEKLFF. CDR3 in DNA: TGTGCCAGCAGCGGATGGGGTAGCGATGAAAAACTGTTTTTT.

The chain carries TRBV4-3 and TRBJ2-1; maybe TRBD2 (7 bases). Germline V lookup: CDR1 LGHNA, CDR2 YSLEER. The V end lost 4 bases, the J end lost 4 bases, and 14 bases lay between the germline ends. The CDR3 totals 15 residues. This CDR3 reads CASSRTAGTYNEQFF. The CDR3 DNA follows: TGCGCCAGCAGCCGAACAGCGGGGACATACAATGAGCAGTTCTTC.

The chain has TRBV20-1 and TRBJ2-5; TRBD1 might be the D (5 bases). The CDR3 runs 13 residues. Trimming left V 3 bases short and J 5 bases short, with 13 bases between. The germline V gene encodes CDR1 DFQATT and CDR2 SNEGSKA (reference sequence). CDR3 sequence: CSASPGLVETQYF. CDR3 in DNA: TGCAGTGCTAGTCCAGGGTTAGTCGAGACCCAGTACTTC.

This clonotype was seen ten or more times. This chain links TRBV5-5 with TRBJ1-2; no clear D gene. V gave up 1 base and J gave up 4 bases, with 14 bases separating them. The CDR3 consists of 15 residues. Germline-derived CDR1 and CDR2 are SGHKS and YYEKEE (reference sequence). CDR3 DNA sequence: TGTGCCAGCAGCTTGATCACGGGAACCCCCTATGGCTACACCTTC. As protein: CASSLITGTPYGYTF.

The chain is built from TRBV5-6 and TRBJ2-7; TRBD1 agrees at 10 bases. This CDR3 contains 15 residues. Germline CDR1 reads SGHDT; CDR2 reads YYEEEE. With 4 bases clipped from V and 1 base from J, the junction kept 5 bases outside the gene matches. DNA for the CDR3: TGTGCCAGCAGCGTTGACAGGGGGCCATCCTACGAGCAGTACTTC. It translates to CASSVDRGPSYEQYF.

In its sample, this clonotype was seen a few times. The CDR3 bases are TGTGCCAGCAGCCCGCGACTAGCGGGGGACCTCTACAATGAGCAGTTCTTC. Protein: CASSPRLAGDLYNEQFF. V is TRBV7-6 and J is TRBJ2-1; 12 bases line up with TRBD2. CDR3 length: 17 amino acids. V shed 5 bases and J 3 bases; nucleotides not matched to a gene: 8. CDR1 and CDR2 (germline): SGHVS, FNYEAQ. Full variable domain (remainder filled in from reference TRBV7-6 and TRBJ2-1): GAGVSQSPRYKVTKRGQDVALRCDPISGHVSLYWYRQALGQGPEFLTYFNYEAQQDKSGLPNDRFSAERPEGSISTLTIQRTEQRDSAMYRCASSPRLAGDLYNEQFFGPGTRLTVL.

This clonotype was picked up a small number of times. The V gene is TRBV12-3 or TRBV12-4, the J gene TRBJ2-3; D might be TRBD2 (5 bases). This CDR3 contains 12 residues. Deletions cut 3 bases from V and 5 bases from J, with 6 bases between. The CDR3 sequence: CASSFGKDTQYF. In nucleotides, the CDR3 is TGTGCCAGCAGTTTCGGGAAAGATACGCAGTATTTT.